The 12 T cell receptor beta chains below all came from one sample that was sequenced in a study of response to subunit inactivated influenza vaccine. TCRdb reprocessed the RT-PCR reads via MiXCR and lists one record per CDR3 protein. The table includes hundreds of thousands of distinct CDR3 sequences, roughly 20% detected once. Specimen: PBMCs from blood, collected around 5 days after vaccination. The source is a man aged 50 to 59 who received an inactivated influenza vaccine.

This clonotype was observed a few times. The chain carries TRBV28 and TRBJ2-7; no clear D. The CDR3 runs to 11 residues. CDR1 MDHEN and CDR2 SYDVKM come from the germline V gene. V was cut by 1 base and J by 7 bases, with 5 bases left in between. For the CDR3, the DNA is TGTGCCAGCAGTTTATCCTGGGAGCAGTACTTC. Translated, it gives CASSLSWEQYF.

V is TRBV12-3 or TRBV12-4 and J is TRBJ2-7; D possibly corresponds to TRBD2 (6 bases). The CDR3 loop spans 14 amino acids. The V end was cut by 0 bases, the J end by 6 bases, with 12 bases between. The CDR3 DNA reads TGTGCCAGCAGTTTAGCGAAGGCTAGCGCCGAGCAGTACTTC. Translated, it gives CASSLAKASAEQYF.

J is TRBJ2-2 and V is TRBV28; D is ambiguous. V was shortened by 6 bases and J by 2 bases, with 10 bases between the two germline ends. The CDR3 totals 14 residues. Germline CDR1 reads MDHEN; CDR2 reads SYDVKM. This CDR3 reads CASRVPLNTGELFF. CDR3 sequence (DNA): TGTGCCAGCAGGGTTCCCCTCAACACCGGGGAGCTGTTTTTT.

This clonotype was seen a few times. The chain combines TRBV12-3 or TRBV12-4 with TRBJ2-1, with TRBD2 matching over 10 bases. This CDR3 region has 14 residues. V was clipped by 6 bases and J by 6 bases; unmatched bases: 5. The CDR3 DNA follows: TGTGCCAGCAGAATAGCGGGGGGATCCAATGAGCAGTTCTTC. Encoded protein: CASRIAGGSNEQFF.

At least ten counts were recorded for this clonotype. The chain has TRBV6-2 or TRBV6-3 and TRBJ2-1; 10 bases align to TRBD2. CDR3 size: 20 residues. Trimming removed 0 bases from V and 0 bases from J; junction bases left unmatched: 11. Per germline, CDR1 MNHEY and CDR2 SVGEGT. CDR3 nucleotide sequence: TGTGCCAGCAGTTACTCGATGAGTCTAGCGGGAGCCAGCTCCTACAATGAGCAGTTCTTC. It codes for CASSYSMSLAGASSYNEQFF.

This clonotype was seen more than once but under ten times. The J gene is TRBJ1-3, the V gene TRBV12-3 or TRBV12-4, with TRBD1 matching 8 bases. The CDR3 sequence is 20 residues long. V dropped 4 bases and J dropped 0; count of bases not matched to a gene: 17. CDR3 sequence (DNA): TGTGCCAGCAGTTCTCTACCGGGCAGGGGGCTTCACATCTCTGGAAACACCATATATTTT. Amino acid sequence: CASSSLPGRGLHISGNTIYF.

CDR3 protein: CSATPGFGTDTQYF. The DNA for the CDR3 is TGCAGTGCTACCCCGGGGTTCGGCACAGATACGCAGTATTTT. The V gene is TRBV20-1, the J gene TRBJ2-3; possible D gene TRBD2, 5 bases. Trimming left V 4 bases short and J 1 base short, with 12 bases between. The CDR3 is 14 residues long. Germline CDR1 is DFQATT and CDR2 is SNEGSKA (reference sequence).

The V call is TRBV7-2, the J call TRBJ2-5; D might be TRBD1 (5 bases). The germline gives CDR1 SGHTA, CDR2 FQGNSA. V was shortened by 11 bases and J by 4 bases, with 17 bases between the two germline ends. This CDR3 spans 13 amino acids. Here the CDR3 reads CAAGRAVRETQYF. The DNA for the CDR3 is TGTGCCGCTGGCAGGGCGGTCCGAGAGACCCAGTACTTC.

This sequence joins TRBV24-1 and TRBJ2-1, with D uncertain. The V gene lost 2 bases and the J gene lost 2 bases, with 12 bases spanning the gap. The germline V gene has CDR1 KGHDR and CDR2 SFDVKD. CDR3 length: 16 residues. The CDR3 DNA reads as TGTGCCACCAGTGATTCCCAGGATTTCCCCTACAATGAGCAGTTCTTC. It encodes CATSDSQDFPYNEQFF.

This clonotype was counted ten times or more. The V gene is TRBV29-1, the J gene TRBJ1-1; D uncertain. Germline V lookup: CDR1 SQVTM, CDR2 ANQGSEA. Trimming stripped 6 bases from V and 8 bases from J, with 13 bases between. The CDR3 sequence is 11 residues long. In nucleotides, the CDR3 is TGCAGCGTGCGGGAGGACGTAGAAGCTTTCTTT. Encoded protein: CSVREDVEAFF.

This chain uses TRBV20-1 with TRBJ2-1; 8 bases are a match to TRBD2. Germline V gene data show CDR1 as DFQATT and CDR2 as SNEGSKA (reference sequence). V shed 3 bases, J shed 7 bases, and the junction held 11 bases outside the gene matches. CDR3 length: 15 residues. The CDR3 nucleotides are TGCAGTGCTAGGGTGCCGTGGGGCGGGGGGAATGAGCAGTTCTTC. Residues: CSARVPWGGGNEQFF.

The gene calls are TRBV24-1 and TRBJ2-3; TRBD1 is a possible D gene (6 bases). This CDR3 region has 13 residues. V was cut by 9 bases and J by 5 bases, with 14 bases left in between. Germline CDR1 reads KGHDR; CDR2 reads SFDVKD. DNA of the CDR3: TGTGCCACCGGGGGACAATCGGGAGATACGCAGTATTTT. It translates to CATGGQSGDTQYF.